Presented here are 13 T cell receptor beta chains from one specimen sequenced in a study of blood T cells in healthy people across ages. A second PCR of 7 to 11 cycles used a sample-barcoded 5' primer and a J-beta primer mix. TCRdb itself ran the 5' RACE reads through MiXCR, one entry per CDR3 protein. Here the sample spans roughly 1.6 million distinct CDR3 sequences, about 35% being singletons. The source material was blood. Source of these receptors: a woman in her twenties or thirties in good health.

CDR3 loop: CASRGDRGDSPLHF. The CDR3 region has the DNA TGTGCCAGCAGAGGGGACAGGGGGGATTCACCCCTCCACTTT. V is TRBV7-2 and J is TRBJ1-6; 11 nucleotides agree with TRBD1. The CDR3 length is 14 residues. Germline V gene lookup returns CDR1 SGHTA and CDR2 FQGNSA. V shed 6 bases and J 8 bases; nucleotides not matched to a gene: 3.

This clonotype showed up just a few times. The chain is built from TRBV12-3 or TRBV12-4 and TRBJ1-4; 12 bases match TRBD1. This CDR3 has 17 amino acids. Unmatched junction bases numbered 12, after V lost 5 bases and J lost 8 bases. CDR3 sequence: CASSPQDAGTGGEKLFF. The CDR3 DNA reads TGTGCCAGCAGTCCCCAAGACGCCGGGACAGGGGGCGAAAAACTGTTTTTT.

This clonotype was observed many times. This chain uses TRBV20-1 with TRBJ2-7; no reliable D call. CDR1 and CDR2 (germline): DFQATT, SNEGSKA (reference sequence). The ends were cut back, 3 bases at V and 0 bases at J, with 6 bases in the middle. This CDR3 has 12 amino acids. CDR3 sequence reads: CSASLGSYEQYF. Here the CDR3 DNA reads TGCAGTGCTAGCCTGGGCTCCTACGAGCAGTACTTC.

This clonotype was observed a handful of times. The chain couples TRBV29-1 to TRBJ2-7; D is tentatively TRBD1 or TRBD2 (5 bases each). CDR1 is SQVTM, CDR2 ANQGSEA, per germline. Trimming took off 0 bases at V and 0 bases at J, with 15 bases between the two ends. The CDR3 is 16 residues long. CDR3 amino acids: CSVEDPGTENSYEQYF. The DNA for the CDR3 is TGCAGCGTTGAAGACCCCGGGACGGAGAACTCCTACGAGCAGTACTTC.

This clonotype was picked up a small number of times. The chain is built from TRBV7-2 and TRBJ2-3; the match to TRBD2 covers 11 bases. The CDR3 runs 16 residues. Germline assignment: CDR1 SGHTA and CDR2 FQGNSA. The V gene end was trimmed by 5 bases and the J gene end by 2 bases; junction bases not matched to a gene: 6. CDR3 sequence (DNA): TGTGCCAGCAGCCGGACTAGCGGGTATACCACAGATACGCAGTATTTT. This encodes CASSRTSGYTTDTQYF.

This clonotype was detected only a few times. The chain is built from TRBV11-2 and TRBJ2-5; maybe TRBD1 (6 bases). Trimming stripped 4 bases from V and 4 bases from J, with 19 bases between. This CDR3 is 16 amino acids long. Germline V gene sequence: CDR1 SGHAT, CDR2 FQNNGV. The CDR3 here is CASSSEPGALGETQYF. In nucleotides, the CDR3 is TGTGCCAGCAGCTCAGAGCCAGGGGCTTTGGGAGAGACCCAGTACTTC.

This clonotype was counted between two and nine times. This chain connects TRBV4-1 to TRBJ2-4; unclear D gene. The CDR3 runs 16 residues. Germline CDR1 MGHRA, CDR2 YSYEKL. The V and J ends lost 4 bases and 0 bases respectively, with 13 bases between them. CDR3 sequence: CASSPADELAKNIQYF. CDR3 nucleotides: TGCGCCAGCAGCCCGGCGGATGAACTAGCCAAAAACATTCAGTACTTC.

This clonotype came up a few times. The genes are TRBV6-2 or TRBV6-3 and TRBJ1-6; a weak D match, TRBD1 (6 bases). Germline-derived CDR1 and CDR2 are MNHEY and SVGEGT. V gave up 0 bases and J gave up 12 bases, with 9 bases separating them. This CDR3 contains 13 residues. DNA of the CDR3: TGTGCCAGCAGTTACTCGCAGGGGATACCCCTCCACTTT. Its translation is CASSYSQGIPLHF.

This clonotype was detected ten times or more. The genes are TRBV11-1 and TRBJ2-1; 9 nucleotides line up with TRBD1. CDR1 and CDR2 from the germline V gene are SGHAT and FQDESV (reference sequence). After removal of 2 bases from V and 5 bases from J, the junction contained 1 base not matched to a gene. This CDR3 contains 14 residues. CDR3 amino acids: CASSLRDRDNEQFF. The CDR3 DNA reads TGTGCCAGCAGCTTACGGGACAGGGACAATGAGCAGTTCTTC.

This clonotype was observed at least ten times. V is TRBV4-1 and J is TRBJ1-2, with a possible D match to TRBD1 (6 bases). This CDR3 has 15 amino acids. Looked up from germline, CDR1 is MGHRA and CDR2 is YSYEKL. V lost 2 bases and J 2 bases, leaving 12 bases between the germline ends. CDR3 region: CASSQPWDTNYGYTF. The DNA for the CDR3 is TGCGCCAGCAGCCAACCATGGGACACCAACTATGGCTACACCTTC.

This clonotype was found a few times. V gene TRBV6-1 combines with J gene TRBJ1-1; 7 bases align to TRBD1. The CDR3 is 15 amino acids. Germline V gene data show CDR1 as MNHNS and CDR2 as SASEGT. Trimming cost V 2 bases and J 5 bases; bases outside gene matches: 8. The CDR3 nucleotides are TGTGCCAGCAGTGAATGGGGACAGAGAGAGACTGAAGCTTTCTTT. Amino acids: CASSEWGQRETEAFF.

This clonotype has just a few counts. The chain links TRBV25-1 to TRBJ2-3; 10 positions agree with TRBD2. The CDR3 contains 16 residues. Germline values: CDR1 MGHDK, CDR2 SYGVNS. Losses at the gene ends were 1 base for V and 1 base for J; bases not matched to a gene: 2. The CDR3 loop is CASSESGLAGTDTQYF. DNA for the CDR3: TGTGCCAGCAGTGAATCTGGACTAGCGGGCACAGATACGCAGTATTTT.

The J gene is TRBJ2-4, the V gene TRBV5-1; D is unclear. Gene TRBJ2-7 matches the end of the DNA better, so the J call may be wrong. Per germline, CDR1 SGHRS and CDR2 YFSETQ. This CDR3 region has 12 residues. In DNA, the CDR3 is TGCGCCAGCAGCGGGTCCTACTACGAGCAGTACTTC. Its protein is CASSGSYYEQYF.